A single sample is the source of the 20 T cell receptor beta chains below, sequenced in a study of early T cells in non-severe SARS-CoV-2 infection. TCRdb re-called the 5' RACE reads with MiXCR, one entry per CDR3 protein. The sample carries around 100,000 distinct CDR3 sequences, approximately 15% recorded once. The sample comprised whole blood. The receptors here all came from an adult who was a healthcare worker with PCR-confirmed SARS-CoV-2 infection or an uninfected control (not recorded which).

The chain uses TRBV7-9 and TRBJ1-1, with 8 bases matching TRBD1. Trimming took 0 bases from V and 9 from J; bases not matched to a gene: 6. Looked up from germline, CDR1 is SEHNR and CDR2 is FQNEAQ (reference sequence). This CDR3 region has 14 residues. CDR3 region: CASSLADRVPQAFF. CDR3 sequence (DNA): TGTGCCAGCAGCTTAGCGGACAGGGTGCCTCAAGCTTTCTTT.

The J gene is TRBJ2-1, the V gene TRBV5-1; 12 bases are a match to TRBD2. Looked up from germline, CDR1 is SGHRS and CDR2 is YFSETQ. The CDR3 extends over 17 amino acids. The J segment lost 5 bases and the V segment lost 0 bases, leaving 6 bases of the junction unmatched. CDR3 in DNA: TGCGCCAGCAGCTTGGAGCCTAGCGGGGGGGCCCACAATGAGCAGTTCTTC. Translating gives CASSLEPSGGAHNEQFF.

This clonotype was seen once. This chain joins TRBV7-2 and TRBJ2-2; no clear D gene. The CDR3 sequence is 12 residues long. Germline values: CDR1 SGHTA, CDR2 FQGNSA. V was trimmed by 1 base and J by 7 bases, leaving 4 bases between them. CDR3 in amino acids: CASSLEFGELFF. Written as DNA, the CDR3 is TGTGCCAGCAGCTTAGAGTTCGGGGAGCTGTTTTTT. Filled out from reference TRBV7-2 and TRBJ2-2, the complete variable domain reads GAGVSQSPSNKVTEKGKDVELRCDPISGHTALYWYRQSLGQGLEFLIYFQGNSAPDKSGLPSDRFSAERTGGSVSTLTIQRTQQEDSAVYLCASSLEFGELFFGEGSRLTVL.

This clonotype was counted only a few times. The V and J genes are TRBV6-2 or TRBV6-3 and TRBJ2-3, with 11 bases lining up with TRBD2. Trimming removed 2 bases from V and 3 bases from J; junction bases left unmatched: 4. The germline CDR1 and CDR2 sequences are MNHEY and SVGEGT. The CDR3 sequence is 16 residues long. The CDR3 loop reads CASSYTGLADTDTQYF. Written as DNA, the CDR3 is TGTGCCAGCAGTTACACGGGACTAGCGGATACAGATACGCAGTATTTT.

V usage is TRBV6-1 and J usage is TRBJ2-2, with TRBD1 matching over 7 bases. J lost 6 bases, V lost 10 bases, and 26 bases had no gene match. CDR3 length: 19 residues. Germline V gene lookup returns CDR1 MNHNS and CDR2 SASEGT. The CDR3 region is CATEDVPHKRDRPPGELFF. The CDR3 bases are TGTGCCACCGAAGATGTCCCACACAAAAGGGACAGACCCCCCGGGGAGCTGTTTTTT.

This clonotype was counted ten times or more. The chain combines TRBV6-6 with TRBJ1-2; 12 positions agree with TRBD1. This CDR3 spans 14 amino acids. CDR1 MNHNY and CDR2 SVGAGI come from the germline V gene (reference sequence). The V and J ends lost 4 bases and 8 bases, in that order; junction bases with no gene match: 5. CDR3 sequence: CASSSGQGARGYTF. CDR3 DNA sequence: TGTGCCAGCAGTTCGGGACAGGGGGCGAGAGGCTACACCTTC.

The chain has TRBV28 and TRBJ1-6, with unresolved D. V shed 7 bases and J shed 0 bases, with 13 bases lying between them. Looked up from germline, CDR1 is MDHEN and CDR2 is SYDVKM. CDR3 length equals 16 residues. The CDR3 here is CASNLGASSYNSPLHF. For the CDR3, the DNA is TGTGCCAGCAATCTAGGAGCTAGCTCCTATAATTCACCCCTCCACTTT.

In its sample, this clonotype was seen a few times. The chain joins TRBV2 to TRBJ2-1; D unresolved. The CDR3 loop spans 13 amino acids. The germline V gene has CDR1 SNHLY and CDR2 FYNNEI. The V end was cut by 3 bases, the J end by 1 base, with 4 bases between. The CDR3 DNA reads TGTGCCAGCAGTGATATATCCTACAATGAGCAGTTCTTC. Amino acid sequence: CASSDISYNEQFF.

The V and J genes are TRBV20-1 and TRBJ2-3; D is ambiguous. The CDR3 loop spans 13 amino acids. Trimming stripped 2 bases from V and 6 bases from J, with 12 bases between. From germline, CDR1 is DFQATT and CDR2 SNEGSKA (reference sequence). The CDR3 DNA sequence: TGCAGTGCTAGACAGGCCCCATTGGATACGCAGTATTTT. Protein product: CSARQAPLDTQYF.

V usage is TRBV7-8 and J usage is TRBJ1-5, with D perhaps matching TRBD1 (5 bases). The germline V gene has CDR1 SGHVS and CDR2 FQNEAQ. The CDR3 consists of 22 residues. Deletions cut 1 base from V and 5 bases from J, with 33 bases between. The CDR3 protein is CASSLEAGRADRGESRDQPQHF. CDR3 DNA sequence: TGTGCCAGCAGCTTAGAGGCAGGGCGTGCGGACCGAGGGGAAAGTCGAGATCAGCCCCAGCATTTT.

Ten or more counts support this clonotype. The chain joins TRBV10-3 to TRBJ2-7; D uncertain. Per germline, CDR1 ENHRY and CDR2 SYGVKD. The CDR3 consists of 13 residues. Deletions cut 2 bases from V and 5 bases from J, with 10 bases between. Here the CDR3 DNA reads TGTGCCATCAGTGAGCCGGGTGTAGACGAGCAGTACTTC. This codes for CAISEPGVDEQYF.

This clonotype appeared many times. The gene calls are TRBV18 and TRBJ1-1; no definite D call. CDR1 KGHSH and CDR2 LQKENI come from the germline V gene. CDR3 length: 14 residues. V shed 5 bases and J shed 0 bases, with 10 bases lying between them. This CDR3 is CASSSYAMNTEAFF. The DNA of the CDR3 is TGTGCCAGCTCATCTTACGCAATGAACACTGAAGCTTTCTTT.

This clonotype was recorded many times. The CDR3 DNA sequence: TGCAGTGCTAGAATCGGGGGGGCCAATCAGCCCCAGCATTTT. It translates to CSARIGGANQPQHF. The chain uses TRBV20-1 and TRBJ1-5; D might be TRBD1 (6 bases). CDR1 is DFQATT, CDR2 SNEGSKA, per germline (reference sequence). The CDR3 is 14 amino acids. The germline V and J ends were trimmed by 2 bases and 3 bases, with 11 bases remaining between them.

In this sample, this clonotype turned up a few times. The chain links TRBV12-3 or TRBV12-4 to TRBJ2-5; no firm D call. The ends were cut back, 1 base at V and 5 bases at J, with 8 bases in the middle. The CDR3 length is 13 residues. The CDR3 is CASSLGGWETQYF. Here the CDR3 DNA reads TGTGCCAGCAGTTTAGGCGGTTGGGAGACCCAGTACTTC.

This clonotype was found a few times. CDR3 DNA sequence: TGTGCCAGCAGGGGGACAGGGTTTGGCGAGCAGTACTTC. It specifies CASRGTGFGEQYF. This chain joins TRBV2 and TRBJ2-7; 9 positions agree with TRBD1. There are 13 residues in the CDR3. The germline CDR1 and CDR2 sequences are SNHLY and FYNNEI. The V gene end was trimmed by 6 bases and the J gene end by 6 bases; junction bases not matched to a gene: 6.

The gene calls are TRBV19 and TRBJ2-3; D unclear. The V end was cut by 2 bases, the J end by 2 bases, with 11 bases between. The CDR3 sequence is 15 residues long. From germline, CDR1 is LNHDA and CDR2 SQIVND (reference sequence). The CDR3 loop reads CASSIRLSTTDTQYF. The CDR3 bases are TGTGCCAGTAGTATACGGTTGAGCACCACAGATACGCAGTATTTT.

The V gene is TRBV7-2, the J gene TRBJ2-7; perhaps TRBD1 as D (5 bases). Trimming cost V 5 bases and J 1 base, with 12 bases left between them. The CDR3 spans 14 residues. CDR1 and CDR2 (germline): SGHTA, FQGNSA. This CDR3 is CASSPLKGSYEQYF. The CDR3 bases are TGTGCCAGCAGCCCCCTCAAGGGGTCCTACGAGCAGTACTTC.

This clonotype was counted many times. This chain links TRBV28 with TRBJ2-7; no firm D call. The V end lost 2 bases, the J end lost 5 bases, and 4 bases lay between the germline ends. Germline lookup yields CDR1 MDHEN and CDR2 SYDVKM. The CDR3 is 11 amino acids. The CDR3 spells CASSLGDEQYF. The CDR3 DNA sequence: TGTGCCAGCAGTTTAGGGGACGAGCAGTACTTC.

The chain carries TRBV25-1 and TRBJ1-6; D might be TRBD1 (6 bases). Deletions cut 10 bases from V and 7 bases from J, with 14 bases between. The germline CDR1 and CDR2 sequences are MGHDK and SYGVNS. The CDR3 covers 13 residues. The CDR3 region is CATTQGTNSPLHF. The DNA of the CDR3 is TGTGCCACCACACAGGGAACGAATTCACCCCTCCACTTT.

In this sample, this clonotype turned up many times. The chain combines TRBV27 with TRBJ2-3; D unresolved. CDR3 size: 12 residues. V was clipped by 2 bases and J by 1 base, with 1 base between them. Germline-derived CDR1 and CDR2 are MNHEY and SMNVEV (reference sequence). CDR3 residues: CASSLGTDTQYF. DNA for the CDR3: TGTGCCAGCAGTTTAGGCACAGATACGCAGTATTTT.